The sequence of this T cell receptor (beta chain) was determined in a study of blood T cell repertoires in COVID-19 (dated by TCRdb to about 2020). With regard to the full study: Samples from collaborators originated in the United States, Italy and Spain and spanned both the acute and convalescent phases of COVID-19. The prospective study material was composed of cDNA or gDNA derived from T cells, B-cell-depleted T cells, or PBMCs. Subjects who had been exposed to COVID-19, were actively infected with it, or had recovered from it provided the deeply sampled blood TCRbeta repertoires that made up the dataset. The repertoires were released in a freely available public database meant as a resource for research on the immune response to SARS-CoV-2. The samples were drawn from two sources: the first 160 participants of the ongoing ImmuneRACE study, and 1,000 to 1,500 subjects contributed by 6 global collaborators. A de-identified subject ID, COVID-19 status, age in years and sex were almost always included in the sample metadata. Where HLA class I and class II types were available, the types were taken from metadata supplied by the sample provider, not from assay-based typing. Paper-wide results and their limitations: How much clinical and demographic metadata was included differed by source and by participant, and the metadata was provided uncurated.

This clone was recorded only once. Its antigen has not been determined. No much larger clone is present one base from it, and per-base qualities are unavailable. CDR1 LNHNV and CDR2 YYDKDF were looked up in the germline V gene (reference sequence). V has 7 bases trimmed and J has 0 bases trimmed; junction bases matching no gene number 3. Taken from cysteine to phenylalanine, the CDR3 has 15 residues. Solely the CDR3 DNA is kept, with 45 bases framed from the first base. TCRbeta CDR3 regions were amplified from genomic DNA using the immunoSEQ Assay, a bias-controlled multiplex PCR. Per the original workflow: The number of nucleated cells in each sample was estimated from the amplification of reference gene primers within the assay. To quantify the absolute abundance of each unique TCRbeta CDR3 rearrangement, sequence reads were collapsed and filtered. Productive Simpson clonality was computed per sample as the square root of Simpson's diversity index over productive rearrangements. TCRdb took over this immuneACCESS table, retaining in-frame rearrangements with V and J assigned. Such tables are incomplete; in checked studies, under half of the missing clones stem from an unresolved V gene, and the remainder is unexplained. The DNA was the basis for D and trimming; V, J and clone size are from that table. Recorded for this sample are 430,000 or so clones; more than 70% of them occurred a single time. 1.2% to 1.5% of the sample is in the top ten clones.

Participants in the prospective study were enrolled through a virtual design, were aged roughly 18 to 95 years, and lived in approximately 24 United States geographic areas. To assign participants to cohorts, the prospective study relied on clinical history that participants themselves reported in a screening survey and a study questionnaire. Exposed participants were defined as having been in contact with someone with a PCR-confirmed or clinician-diagnosed COVID-19 case within 2 weeks of study entry. Mobile phlebotomists in the prospective study collected whole blood, serum and a nasopharyngeal or oropharyngeal swab from every participant. Participants in the prospective study had the option to provide additional blood draws and questionnaires over a roughly two-month period. Before DNA extraction, prospective study blood samples were shipped either frozen or at room temperature.

The specimen was PBMCs or T cells enriched from blood (not recorded which). The origin of this receptor is a woman aged 18 to 35 who had been exposed to COVID-19. The chain was built from TRBV15 and TRBJ2-3; 11 bases in the junction line up with TRBD2. The nucleotide sequence is TGTGCCACCAATAGCGGGAGGGCTAGCACAGATACGCAGTATTTT. Its amino acids are CATNSGRASTDTQYF.